This T cell receptor beta chain was obtained from a study of STAT5B mutations in CD4+ large granular lymphocyte leukemia. Measured with immunoSEQ multiplex PCR; TCRdb has only the in-frame clones, and not every one. This sample yields 30,000 to 40,000 clones, of which over 75% are seen a single time; over 1% belongs to the top ten. The CDR3 totals 15 residues. The J segment lost 6 bases and the V segment lost 2 bases, leaving 7 bases of the junction unmatched. CDR1 SGHTS and CDR2 YDEGEE come from the germline V gene. The J gene is TRBJ1-5, the V gene TRBV5-8; 8 bases align to TRBD1. The receptor was derived from a human donor in good health. The specimen sequenced was CD4+ T cells from blood buffy coats. The CDR3 bases are TGTGCCAGCAGCTTAGGACAGGGAATCGGTCAGCCCCAGCATTTT. Translating it yields CASSLGQGIGQPQHF.